The 8 T cell receptor beta chains given below trace back to one sample, sequenced in a study of blood T cell dynamics during melanoma immunotherapy. Data came from immunoSEQ multiplex PCR; TCRdb stores just in-frame clones and leaves some out. The repertoire holds about 11,000 clones, about 88% seen once, with roughly 6% in the top ten. Described time point: week 3, after first cycle of checkpoint inhibitor. Sequences were derived from blood, sampled from a patient treated with checkpoint blockade. These receptors all come from a human donor with melanoma.

This clone was seen a single time. This chain links TRBV2 with TRBJ1-2; 10 nucleotides line up with TRBD1. The J segment lost 4 bases and the V segment lost 6 bases, leaving 5 bases of the junction unmatched. Germline V CDR1 and CDR2: SNHLY, FYNNEI. The CDR3 runs to 14 residues. CDR3 protein: CASSERTGGYGYTF. Here the CDR3 DNA reads TGTGCCAGCAGCGAAAGGACAGGGGGCTATGGCTACACCTTC. Together with reference TRBV2 and TRBJ1-2, the CDR3 gives the full variable domain: EPEVTQTPSHQVTQMGQEVILRCVPISNHLYFYWYRQILGQKVEFLVSFYNNEISEKSEIFDDQFSVERPDGSNFTLKIRSTKLEDSAMYFCASSERTGGYGYTFGSGTRLTVV.

The chain uses TRBV11-2 and TRBJ2-3; maybe TRBD2 (6 bases). From germline, CDR1 is SGHAT and CDR2 FQNNGV. The CDR3 is 13 amino acids. V dropped 1 base and J dropped 4 bases, with 6 bases sitting between them. CDR3 region: CASSLGLADTQYF. CDR3 DNA: TGTGCCAGCAGCTTAGGACTAGCAGATACGCAGTATTTT.

The chain has TRBV4-3 and TRBJ2-2; D could derive from TRBD1 or TRBD2 (6 bases each). Trimming cost V 2 bases and J 7 bases, with 23 bases left between them. The CDR3 covers 18 residues. Germline V gene sequence: CDR1 LGHNA, CDR2 YSLEER. CDR3 coding DNA: TGCGCCAGCAGCCAATCGACCTTTAGGCAGGGGAGGAACGGGGAGCTGTTTTTT. Protein product: CASSQSTFRQGRNGELFF.

The J gene is TRBJ2-2, the V gene TRBV19, with TRBD1 matching over 8 bases. The CDR3 sequence is 15 residues long. The germline V gene has CDR1 LNHDA and CDR2 SQIVND (reference sequence). Trimming at V came to 6 bases and at J to 4 bases, leaving 7 bases not matched to a gene. The CDR3 sequence is CASRPDRGGTGELFF. DNA for the CDR3: TGTGCCAGTAGACCAGACAGGGGAGGCACCGGGGAGCTGTTTTTT.

J is TRBJ2-7 and V is TRBV18, with TRBD1 identical over 8 bases. Germline lookup yields CDR1 KGHSH and CDR2 LQKENI. J was trimmed by 10 bases and V by 5 bases; bases with no gene match: 10. CDR3 length: 13 residues. CDR3 in amino acids: CASSALETGVQYF. The CDR3 nucleotides are TGTGCCAGCTCAGCTCTGGAGACAGGGGTTCAGTACTTC.

The chain has TRBV15 and TRBJ2-3, with D perhaps matching TRBD1 (6 bases). The CDR3 contains 15 residues. V was shortened by 0 bases and J by 3 bases, with 10 bases between the two germline ends. Germline assignment: CDR1 LNHNV and CDR2 YYDKDF (reference sequence). CDR3 DNA: TGTGCCACCAGCAGAGAGAGGGGGAGTACAGATACGCAGTATTTT. Its protein is CATSRERGSTDTQYF.

The gene calls are TRBV29-1 and TRBJ2-7, with D unresolved. Germline values: CDR1 SQVTM, CDR2 ANQGSEA. The CDR3 loop spans 8 amino acids. Trimming left V 3 bases short and J 10 bases short, with 4 bases between. The DNA of the CDR3 is TGCAGCGTTGATGGACAGTACTTC. Protein product: CSVDGQYF.

This clone was detected only a few times. This chain links TRBV9 with TRBJ2-7; D remains ambiguous. Germline assignment: CDR1 SGDLS and CDR2 YYNGEE. V lost 1 base and J lost 6, with 8 bases in between. The CDR3 extends over 12 amino acids. The CDR3 DNA sequence: TGTGCCAGCAGCGTAAACGGGCTCGAGCAGTACTTC. The encoded protein is CASSVNGLEQYF.